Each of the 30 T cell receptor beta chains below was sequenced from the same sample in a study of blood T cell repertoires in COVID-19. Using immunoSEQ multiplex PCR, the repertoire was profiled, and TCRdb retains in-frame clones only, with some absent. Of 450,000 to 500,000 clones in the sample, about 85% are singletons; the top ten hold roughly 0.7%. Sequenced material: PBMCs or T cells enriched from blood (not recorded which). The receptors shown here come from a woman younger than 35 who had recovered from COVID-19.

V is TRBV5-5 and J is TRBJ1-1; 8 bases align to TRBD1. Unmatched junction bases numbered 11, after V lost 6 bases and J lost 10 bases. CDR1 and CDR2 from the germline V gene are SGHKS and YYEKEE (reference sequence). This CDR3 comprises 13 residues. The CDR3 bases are TGTGCCAGCAACAAGGACAGGGTTCGAGGAGCTTTCTTT. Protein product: CASNKDRVRGAFF.

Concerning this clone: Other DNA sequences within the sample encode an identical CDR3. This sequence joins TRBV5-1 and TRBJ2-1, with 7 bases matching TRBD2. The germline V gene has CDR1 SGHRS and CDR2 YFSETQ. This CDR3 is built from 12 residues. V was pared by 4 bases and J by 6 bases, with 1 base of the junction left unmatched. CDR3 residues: CASSPGGNEQFF. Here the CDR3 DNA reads TGCGCCAGCAGCCCGGGGGGCAATGAGCAGTTCTTC.

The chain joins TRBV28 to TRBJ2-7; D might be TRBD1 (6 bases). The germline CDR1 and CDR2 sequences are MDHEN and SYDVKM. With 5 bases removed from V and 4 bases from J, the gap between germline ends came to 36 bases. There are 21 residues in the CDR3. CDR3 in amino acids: CASSPFNLGTINRSVSYEQYF. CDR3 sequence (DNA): TGTGCCAGCAGTCCGTTCAATTTAGGGACAATCAACCGGAGCGTATCTTACGAGCAGTACTTC.

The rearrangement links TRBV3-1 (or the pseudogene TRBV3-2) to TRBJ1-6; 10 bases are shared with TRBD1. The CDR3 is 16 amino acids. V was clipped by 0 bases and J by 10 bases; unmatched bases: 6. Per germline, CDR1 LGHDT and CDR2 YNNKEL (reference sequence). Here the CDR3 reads CASSQDWGTGESPLHF. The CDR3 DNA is TGTGCCAGCAGCCAAGATTGGGGGACAGGGGAATCACCCCTCCACTTT.

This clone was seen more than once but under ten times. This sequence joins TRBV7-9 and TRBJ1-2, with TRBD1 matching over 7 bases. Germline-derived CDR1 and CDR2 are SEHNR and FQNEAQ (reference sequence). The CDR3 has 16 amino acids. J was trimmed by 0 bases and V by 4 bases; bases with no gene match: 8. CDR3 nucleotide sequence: TGTGCCAGCAGCTCCTATCGGGACAGAACTAACTATGGCTACACCTTC. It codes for CASSSYRDRTNYGYTF.

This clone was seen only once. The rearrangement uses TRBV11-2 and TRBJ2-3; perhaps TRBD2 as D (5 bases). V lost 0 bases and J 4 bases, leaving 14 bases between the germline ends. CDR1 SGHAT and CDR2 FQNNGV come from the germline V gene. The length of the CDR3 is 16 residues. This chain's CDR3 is CASSLDQGAGADTQYF. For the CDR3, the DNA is TGTGCCAGCAGCTTAGATCAAGGCGCGGGCGCAGATACGCAGTATTTT.

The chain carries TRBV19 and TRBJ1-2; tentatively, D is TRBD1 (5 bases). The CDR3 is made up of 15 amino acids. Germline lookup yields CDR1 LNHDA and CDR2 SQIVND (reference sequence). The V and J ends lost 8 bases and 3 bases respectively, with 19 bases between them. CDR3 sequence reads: CASSTVGDMDYGYTF. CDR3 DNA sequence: TGTGCCAGTTCGACGGTAGGGGATATGGACTATGGCTACACCTTC.

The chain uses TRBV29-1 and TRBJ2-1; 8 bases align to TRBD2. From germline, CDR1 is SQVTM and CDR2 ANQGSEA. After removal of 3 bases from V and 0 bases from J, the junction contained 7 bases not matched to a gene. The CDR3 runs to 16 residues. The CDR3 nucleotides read TGCAGCGTTGAGGAGCAGCGGGGGAGCTCCTACAATGAGCAGTTCTTC. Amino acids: CSVEEQRGSSYNEQFF.

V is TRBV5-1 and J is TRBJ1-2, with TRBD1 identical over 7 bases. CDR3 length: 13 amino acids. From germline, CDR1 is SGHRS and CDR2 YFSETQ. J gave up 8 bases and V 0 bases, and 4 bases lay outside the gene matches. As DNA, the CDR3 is TGCGCCAGCAGCTTGGAGGGGGCAAACGGCTACACCTTC. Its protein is CASSLEGANGYTF.

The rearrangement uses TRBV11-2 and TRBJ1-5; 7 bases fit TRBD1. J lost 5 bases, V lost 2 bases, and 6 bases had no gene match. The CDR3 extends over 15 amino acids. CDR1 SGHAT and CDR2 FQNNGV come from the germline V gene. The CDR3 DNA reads TGTGCCAGCAGCTTATCAGGGGGTGGAGATCAGCCCCAGCATTTT. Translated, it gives CASSLSGGGDQPQHF.

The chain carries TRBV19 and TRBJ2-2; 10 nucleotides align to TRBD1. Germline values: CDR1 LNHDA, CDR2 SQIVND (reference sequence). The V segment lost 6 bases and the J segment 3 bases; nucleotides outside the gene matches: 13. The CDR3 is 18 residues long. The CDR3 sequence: CASRFRSKGQGYTGELFF. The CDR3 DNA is TGTGCCAGTAGATTCCGGTCTAAGGGACAGGGGTACACCGGGGAGCTGTTTTTT.

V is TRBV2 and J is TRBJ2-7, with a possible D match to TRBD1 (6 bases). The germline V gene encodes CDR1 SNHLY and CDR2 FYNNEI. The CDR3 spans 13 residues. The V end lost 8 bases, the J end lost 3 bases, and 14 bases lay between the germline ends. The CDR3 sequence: CASRRDIFYEQYF. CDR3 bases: TGTGCCAGCCGCCGGGACATCTTCTACGAGCAGTACTTC.

In nucleotides, the CDR3 is TGCGCCAGCAGCCAAGGGACAGGGAAGAACACCATATATTTT. This translates into CASSQGTGKNTIYF. This chain joins TRBV4-1 and TRBJ1-3, with 8 bases identical to TRBD1. Per germline, CDR1 MGHRA and CDR2 YSYEKL. Trimming cost V 1 base and J 7 bases; bases outside gene matches: 3. The CDR3 has 14 amino acids.

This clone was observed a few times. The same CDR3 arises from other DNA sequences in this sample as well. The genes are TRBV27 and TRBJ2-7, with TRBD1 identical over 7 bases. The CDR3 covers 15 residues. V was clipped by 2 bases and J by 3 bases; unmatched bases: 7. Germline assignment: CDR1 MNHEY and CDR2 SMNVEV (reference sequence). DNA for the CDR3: TGTGCCAGCAGTTTAGGGGCAGGGGGAAGCTACGAGCAGTACTTC. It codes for CASSLGAGGSYEQYF.

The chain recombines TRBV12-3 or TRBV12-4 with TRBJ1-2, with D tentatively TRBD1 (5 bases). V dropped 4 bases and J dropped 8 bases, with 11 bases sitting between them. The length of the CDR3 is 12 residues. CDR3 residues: CASSSAGSGYTF. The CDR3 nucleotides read TGTGCCAGCAGTTCGGCAGGGTCGGGCTACACCTTC.

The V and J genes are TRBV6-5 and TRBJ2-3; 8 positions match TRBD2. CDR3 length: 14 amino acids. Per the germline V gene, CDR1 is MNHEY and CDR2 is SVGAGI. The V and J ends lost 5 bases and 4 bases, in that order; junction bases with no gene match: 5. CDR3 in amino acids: CASSLGLVSDTQYF. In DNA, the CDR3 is TGTGCCAGCAGTCTGGGACTAGTTTCAGATACGCAGTATTTT.

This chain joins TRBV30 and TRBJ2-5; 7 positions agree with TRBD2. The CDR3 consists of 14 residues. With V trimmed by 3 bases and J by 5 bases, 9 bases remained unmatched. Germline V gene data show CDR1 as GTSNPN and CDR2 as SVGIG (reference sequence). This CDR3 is CAWRDSGGEETQYF. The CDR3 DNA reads TGTGCCTGGAGAGATTCGGGGGGTGAGGAGACCCAGTACTTC.

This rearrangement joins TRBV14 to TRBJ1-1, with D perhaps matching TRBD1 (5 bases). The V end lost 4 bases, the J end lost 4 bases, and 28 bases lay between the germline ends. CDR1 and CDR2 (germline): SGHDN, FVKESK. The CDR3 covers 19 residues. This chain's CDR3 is CASSRGTGRTLRPGTEAFF. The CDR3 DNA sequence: TGTGCCAGCAGCCGGGGCACCGGGAGGACACTTCGGCCGGGCACTGAAGCTTTCTTT.

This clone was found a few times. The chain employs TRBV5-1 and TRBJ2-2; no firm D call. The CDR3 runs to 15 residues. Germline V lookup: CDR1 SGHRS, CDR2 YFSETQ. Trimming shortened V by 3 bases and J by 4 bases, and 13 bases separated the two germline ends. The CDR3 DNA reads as TGCGCCAGCAGCTACAACCTATGGGCCACCGGGGAGCTGTTTTTT. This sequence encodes CASSYNLWATGELFF.

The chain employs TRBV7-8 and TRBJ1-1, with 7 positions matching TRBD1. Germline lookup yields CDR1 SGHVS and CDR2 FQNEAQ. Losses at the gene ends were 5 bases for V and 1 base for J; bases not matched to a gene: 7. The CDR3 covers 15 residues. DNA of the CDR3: TGTGCCAGCAGCCCCCCAGGACAGGCGAACACTGAAGCTTTCTTT. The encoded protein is CASSPPGQANTEAFF.

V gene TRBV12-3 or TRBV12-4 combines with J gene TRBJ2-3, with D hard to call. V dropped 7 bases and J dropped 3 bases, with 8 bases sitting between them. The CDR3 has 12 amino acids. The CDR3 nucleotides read TGTGCCAGCACAAGAACAACAGATACGCAGTATTTT. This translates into CASTRTTDTQYF.

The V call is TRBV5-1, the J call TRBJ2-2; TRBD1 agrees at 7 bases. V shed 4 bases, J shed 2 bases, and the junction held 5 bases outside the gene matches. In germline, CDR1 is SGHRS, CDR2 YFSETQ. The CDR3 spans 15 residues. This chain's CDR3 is CASSQDRPNTGELFF. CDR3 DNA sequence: TGCGCCAGCAGCCAGGACAGGCCAAACACCGGGGAGCTGTTTTTT.

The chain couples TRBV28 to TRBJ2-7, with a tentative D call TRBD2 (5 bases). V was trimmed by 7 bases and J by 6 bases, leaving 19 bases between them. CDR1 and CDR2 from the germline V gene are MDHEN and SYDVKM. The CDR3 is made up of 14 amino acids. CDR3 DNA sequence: TGTGCCAGCAACTTACCCCGTCGGGGTGGCGAGCAGTACTTC. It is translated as CASNLPRRGGEQYF.

CDR3 amino acids: CASSTGTGGGGSYEQYF. CDR3 sequence (DNA): TGTGCCAGCAGCACCGGGACAGGGGGCGGTGGGTCCTACGAGCAGTACTTC. The chain couples TRBV11-2 to TRBJ2-7; 12 nucleotides agree with TRBD1. Trimming at V came to 5 bases and at J to 1 base, leaving 9 bases not matched to a gene. CDR1 SGHAT and CDR2 FQNNGV come from the germline V gene. This CDR3 is 17 amino acids long.

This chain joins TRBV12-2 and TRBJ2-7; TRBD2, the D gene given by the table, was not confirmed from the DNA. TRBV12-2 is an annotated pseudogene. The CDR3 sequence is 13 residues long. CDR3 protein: CASRSTGAYEQYF. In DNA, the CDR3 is TGTGCAAGTCGCTCGACGGGGGCCTACGAGCAGTACTTC.

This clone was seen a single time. The CDR3 nucleotides read TGTGCCAGCAGCCCGGGACAGGGATTCTACAATGAGCAGTTCTTC. This sequence encodes CASSPGQGFYNEQFF. The genes are TRBV5-6 and TRBJ2-1; 9 bases agree with TRBD1. CDR3 size: 15 residues. J lost 3 bases, V lost 4 bases, and 5 bases had no gene match. Per the germline V gene, CDR1 is SGHDT and CDR2 is YYEEEE.

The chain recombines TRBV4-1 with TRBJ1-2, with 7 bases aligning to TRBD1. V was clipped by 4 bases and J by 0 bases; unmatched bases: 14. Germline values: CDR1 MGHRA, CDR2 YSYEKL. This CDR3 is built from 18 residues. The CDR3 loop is CASSPTLPDRDANYGYTF. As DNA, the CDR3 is TGCGCCAGCAGCCCGACCCTACCTGACAGGGACGCTAACTATGGCTACACCTTC.

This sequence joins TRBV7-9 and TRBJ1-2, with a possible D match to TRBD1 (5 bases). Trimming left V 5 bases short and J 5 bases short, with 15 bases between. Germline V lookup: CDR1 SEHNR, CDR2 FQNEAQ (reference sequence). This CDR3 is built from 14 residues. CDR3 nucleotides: TGTGCCAGCAGCCCGGGGGGGGTCCCATATGGCTACACCTTC. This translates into CASSPGGVPYGYTF.

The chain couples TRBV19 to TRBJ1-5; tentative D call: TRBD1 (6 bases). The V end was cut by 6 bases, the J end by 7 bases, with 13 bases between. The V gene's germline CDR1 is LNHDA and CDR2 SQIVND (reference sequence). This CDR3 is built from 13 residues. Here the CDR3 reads CASSRGQGQPQHF. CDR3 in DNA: TGTGCCAGTAGCCGTGGGCAGGGGCAGCCCCAGCATTTT.

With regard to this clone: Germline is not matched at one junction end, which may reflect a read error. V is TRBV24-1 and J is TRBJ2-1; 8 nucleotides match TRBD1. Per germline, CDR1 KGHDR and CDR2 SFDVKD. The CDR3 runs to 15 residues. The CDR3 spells CATSDDTGGYNEQFF. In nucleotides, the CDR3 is TGTGCCACGAGTGACGATACAGGGGGCTACAATGAGCAGTTCTTC.